Listed below are T cell receptor beta chains from one sample, sequenced in a study of blood T cell repertoires in COVID-19. TCRdb keeps only in-frame clones here, not all; method: immunoSEQ multiplex PCR. The sample shows roughly 200,000 clones, around 90% of them seen only once. Sequenced: PBMCs or T cells enriched from blood (not recorded which). These receptor sequences come from a woman aged 25 to 39 who had recovered from COVID-19. Both conserved end residues are part of each CDR3. D genes are given only for firm matches. Some rows have no size entry. The others give once, few or many, or a class for an expanded clone.

TRBV6-5	-	TRBJ2-1	-	TGTGCCAGCAGTAAGAACAGTAACAATGAGCAGTTCTTC	CASSKNSNNEQFF
TRBV18	-	TRBJ2-3	TRBD2	TGTGCCAGCTCGCCGGGACTAGCGACCGACACAGATACGCAGTATTTT	CASSPGLATDTDTQYF
TRBV7-2	-	TRBJ2-5	-	TGTGCCAGCAGCTTAGCGGGACAATCACAAGAGACCCAGTACTTC	CASSLAGQSQETQYF
TRBV25-1	-	TRBJ1-1	-	TGTGCCAGCAAGGACGGAGGGTTGCACACTGAAGCTTTCTTT	CASKDGGLHTEAFF
TRBV6-1	-	TRBJ1-5	TRBD1	TGTGCCAGCAGTGAAGAGGACAGGACAGGGCGCAATCAGCCCCAGCATTTT	CASSEEDRTGRNQPQHF
TRBV19	-	TRBJ1-3	-	TGTGCCAGTAAGGGACCGACAAGGGACTTCGGAAACACCATATATTTT	CASKGPTRDFGNTIYF
TRBV12-3/TRBV12-4	-	TRBJ2-5	-	TGTGCCAGCAGTACAGGGATGGAGACCCAGTACTTC	CASSTGMETQYF
TRBV7-8	-	TRBJ2-3	TRBD2	TGTGCCAGCAGCTCAGGGAGGGGATCAGATACGCAGTATTTT	CASSSGRGSDTQYF
TRBV2	-	TRBJ1-2	-	TGTGCCAGCGGGACTTATGGCTACACCTTC	CASGTYGYTF
TRBV4-3	-	TRBJ1-1	-	TGCGCCAGCAGCCTGCTAAGGGGGAACACTGAAGCTTTCTTT	CASSLLRGNTEAFF
TRBV4-3	-	TRBJ2-4	-	TGCGCCAGCAGCCAAGATAAGCAGGTAGCCAAAAACATTCAGTACTTC	CASSQDKQVAKNIQYF
TRBV5-1	-	TRBJ2-1	TRBD2	TGCGCCAGCAGCTCTAGGAGCGGGGAGTACAATGAGCAGTTCTTC	CASSSRSGEYNEQFF
TRBV7-9	-	TRBJ2-2	TRBD2	TGTGCCAGCAGCTTTCAAGCGGGGGGGCCCGGCGGGGAGCTGTTTTTT	CASSFQAGGPGGELFF
TRBV9	-	TRBJ1-2	TRBD1	TGTGCCAGCAGCGCAGGGGGACAGGGGGCGCTTAGTCTTTACTATGGCTACACCTTC	CASSAGGQGALSLYYGYTF
TRBV5-8	once	TRBJ1-2	-	TGTGCCAGCAGCCCGGATAACGGGTACACCTTC	CASSPDNGYTF
TRBV5-1	-	TRBJ2-1	-	TGCGCCAGCAGCTTGGATGGGACTGGGTACAATGAGCAGTTCTTC	CASSLDGTGYNEQFF
TRBV12-3/TRBV12-4	few	TRBJ1-5	-	TGTGCCAGCAGTTTTCTGGCACAGCCCCAGCATTTT	CASSFLAQPQHF
TRBV5-6	-	TRBJ1-1	-	TGTGCCAGCAGCCGGGACATATTGAACACTGAAGCTTTCTTT	CASSRDILNTEAFF
TRBV15	-	TRBJ1-5	-	TGTGCCACCAGCAGAGTCACGCCGGGTCAGCCCCAGCATTTT	CATSRVTPGQPQHF
TRBV18	-	TRBJ2-7	TRBD2	TGTGCCAGCTCACCACCCATTGTGGGGGGGAACGAGCAGTACTTC	CASSPPIVGGNEQYF
TRBV2	-	TRBJ1-6	-	TGTGCCAGCATGTACCTTCGGTCACCCCTCCACTTT	CASMYLRSPLHF
TRBV5-8	-	TRBJ1-1	TRBD1	TGTGCCAGCAGCAAAGACAGGGTAACTGAAGCTTTCTTT	CASSKDRVTEAFF
TRBV4-3	-	TRBJ2-3	TRBD2	TGCGCCAGCAGCCAAGAAGCGGGGGGGCCCGTCACAGATACGCAGTATTTT	CASSQEAGGPVTDTQYF
TRBV7-9	-	TRBJ1-2	-	TGTGCCAGCAGCTTAGGGCATGGCTACACCTTC	CASSLGHGYTF
TRBV5-8	-	TRBJ1-5	-	TGTGCCAGCAGCACCGACAGCAACAATCAGCCCCAGCATTTT	CASSTDSNNQPQHF
TRBV3-1/TRBV3-2	few	TRBJ1-3	TRBD1	TGTGCCAGCAGCCTTACCGGGACAGGGGGCTTCTCTGGAAACACCATATATTTT	CASSLTGTGGFSGNTIYF
TRBV7-2	-	TRBJ2-7	-	TGTGCCAGCAGCTTGCAGGGAAGAAGCTACGAGCAGTACTTC	CASSLQGRSYEQYF
TRBV12-5	-	TRBJ2-5	-	TGTGCTAGTGGTGTTACAGCTTACGGGACCCAGTACTTC	CASGVTAYGTQYF
TRBV4-3	few	TRBJ1-4	-	TGCGCCAGCAGCCAAAGTGGGACAAAGGATGAAAAACTGTTTTTT	CASSQSGTKDEKLFF
TRBV4-3	-	TRBJ2-1	TRBD2	TGCGCCAGCAGCCAAGACGAATCGACTAGCGGGGGGGCAGTGGCCTACAATGAGCAGTTCTTC	CASSQDESTSGGAVAYNEQFF
TRBV7-9	-	TRBJ2-1	TRBD1	TGTGCCAGCAGCTTAAGGCGAGGGGGCCCTTACAATGAGCAGTTCTTC	CASSLRRGGPYNEQFF
TRBV14	-	TRBJ1-4	TRBD1	TGTGCCAGCAGCCCGTACCGGGACAGAACGAATGAAAAACTGTTTTTT	CASSPYRDRTNEKLFF
TRBV19	-	TRBJ2-1	TRBD2	TGTGCCAGTAGTATCATAGCGGGGAGATACAATGAGCAGTTCTTC	CASSIIAGRYNEQFF
TRBV9	-	TRBJ2-7	-	TGTGCCAGCAGCATACGGGGAAGCTCCTACGAGCAGTACTTC	CASSIRGSSYEQYF
TRBV12-3/TRBV12-4	once	TRBJ1-2	-	TGTGCCAGCAGTTTCGGGACAACCTATGGCTACACCTTC	CASSFGTTYGYTF
TRBV24-1	-	TRBJ1-6	TRBD1	TGTGCCACGGTGATGGGACAGTCGAATTCACCCCTCCACTTT	CATVMGQSNSPLHF
TRBV6-2/TRBV6-3	-	TRBJ2-7	-	TGTGCCAGCAGTCCAGCCGAACAGGGTATTAGTGCGGACGAGCAGTACTTC	CASSPAEQGISADEQYF
TRBV27	-	TRBJ2-2	-	TGTGCCAGCAGTCCTCTAGGCGGGTGGGACACCGGGGAGCTGTTTTTT	CASSPLGGWDTGELFF
TRBV5-1	-	TRBJ2-7	TRBD1	TGCGCCAGCAGCTTGTACGCGGACAGGGGGACGGGGTGGTACTTC	CASSLYADRGTGWYF
TRBV11-3	-	TRBJ2-2	TRBD1	TGTGCCAGCAGCTTATTGACAGGGCGAGGCGGGGAGCTGTTTTTT	CASSLLTGRGGELFF
TRBV15	-	TRBJ2-7	-	TGTGCCACCAGCAGAGATGGGGGAGCTAGCGCCTACGAGCAGTACTTC	CATSRDGGASAYEQYF